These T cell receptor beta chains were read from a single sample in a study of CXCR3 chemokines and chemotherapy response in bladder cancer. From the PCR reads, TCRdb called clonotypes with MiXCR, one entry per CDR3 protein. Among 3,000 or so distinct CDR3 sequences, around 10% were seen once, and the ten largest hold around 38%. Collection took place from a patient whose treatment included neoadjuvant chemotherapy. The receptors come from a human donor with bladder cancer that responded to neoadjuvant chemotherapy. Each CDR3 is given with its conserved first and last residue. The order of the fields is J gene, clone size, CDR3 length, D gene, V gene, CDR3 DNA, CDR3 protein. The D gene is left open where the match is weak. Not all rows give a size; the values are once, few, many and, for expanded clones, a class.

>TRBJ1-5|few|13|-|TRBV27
TGTGCCAGCAGTTACGCGCCAGGTCAGCCCCAGCATTTT
CASSYAPGQPQHF
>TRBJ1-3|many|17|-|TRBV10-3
TGTGCCATCAGCTACAGGGTATCCACATCATTACGAAACACCATATATTTT
CAISYRVSTSLRNTIYF
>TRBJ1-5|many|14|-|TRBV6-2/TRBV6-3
TGTGCCAGCGGTAACAGGTATAGCAATCAGCCCCAGCATTTT
CASGNRYSNQPQHF
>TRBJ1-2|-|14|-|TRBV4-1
TGCGCCAGCAGCCCCGTGAACAGCGACTATGGCTACACCTTC
CASSPVNSDYGYTF
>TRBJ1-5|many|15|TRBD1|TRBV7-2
TGTGCCAGCAGCACCCACGACAGGGCCAATCAGCCCCAGCATTTT
CASSTHDRANQPQHF
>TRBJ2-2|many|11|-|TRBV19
TGTGCCAGTAGTCTGCTCGGGGAGCTGTTTTTT
CASSLLGELFF
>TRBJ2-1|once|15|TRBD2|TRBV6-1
TGTGCCAGCAGTGAAGAAGCTAGCGGGCTCAATGAGCAGTTCTTC
CASSEEASGLNEQFF
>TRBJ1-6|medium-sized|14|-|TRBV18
TGTGCCAGCTCACCGGGCAGGGCCGATTCACCCCTCCACTTT
CASSPGRADSPLHF
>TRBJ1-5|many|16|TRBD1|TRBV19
TGTGCCAGTAGTATGCCGGACAGGGCGAGCAATCAGCCCCAGCATTTT
CASSMPDRASNQPQHF
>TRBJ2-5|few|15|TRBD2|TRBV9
TGTGCCAGCAGCGTCATAGCGGGAGCCGCAGAGACCCAGTACTTC
CASSVIAGAAETQYF
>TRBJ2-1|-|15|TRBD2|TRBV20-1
TGCAGTGCTAGAGATACGCGGGGGACCTACAATGAGCAGTTCTTC
CSARDTRGTYNEQFF
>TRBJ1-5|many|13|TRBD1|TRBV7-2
TGTGCGGCAGGCGGGACAGTGGGTCAGCCCCAGCATTTT
CAAGGTVGQPQHF
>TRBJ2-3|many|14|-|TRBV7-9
TGTGCCAGCAGCCCCTACGCTAGCGAGGATACGCAGTATTTT
CASSPYASEDTQYF
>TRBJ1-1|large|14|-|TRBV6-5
TGTGCCAGCAGTTACGCGACACTGAACACTGAAGCTTTCTTT
CASSYATLNTEAFF
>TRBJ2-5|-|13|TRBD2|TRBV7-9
TGTGCCAGCAGTCGGACTAGCGGCGGGACCCAGTACTTC
CASSRTSGGTQYF
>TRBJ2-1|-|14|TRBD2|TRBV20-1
TGCAGTGCTAGAGTAGCGGGAGGGCCTTGGGAGCAGTTCTTC
CSARVAGGPWEQFF
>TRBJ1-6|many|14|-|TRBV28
TGTGCCAGCAGTTTCCCAGTTTATAATTCACCCCTCCACTTT
CASSFPVYNSPLHF
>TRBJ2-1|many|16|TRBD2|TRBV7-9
TGTGCCAGCAGCTCCGGGACTAGCGGGAACTACAATGAGCAGTTCTTC
CASSSGTSGNYNEQFF
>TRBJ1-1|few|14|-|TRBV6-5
TGTGCCAGCAGGAACGCGGGGTCCAGAGGTGAAGCTTTCTTT
CASRNAGSRGEAFF
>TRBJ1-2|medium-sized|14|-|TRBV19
TGTGCCAGTAGTATCGGCAAACGGAGCTATGGCTACACCTTC
CASSIGKRSYGYTF
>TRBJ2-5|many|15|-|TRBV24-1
TGTGCCACCAGTGATCCTGGGCCCGGCCAAGAGACCCAGTACTTC
CATSDPGPGQETQYF
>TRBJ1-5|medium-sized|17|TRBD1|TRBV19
TGTGCCAGTAGCACTCACAGGGGGCGCTTATTTGGTCTGGCCCAGCATTTT
CASSTHRGRLFGLAQHF
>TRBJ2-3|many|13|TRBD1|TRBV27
TGTGCCAGCTCGGACAGGGAGTCAGATACGCAGTATTTT
CASSDRESDTQYF
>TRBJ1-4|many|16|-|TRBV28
TGTGCCAGCAGTTTACTCCAGACAGCTACTAATGAAAAACTGTTTTTT
CASSLLQTATNEKLFF
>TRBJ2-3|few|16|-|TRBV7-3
TGTGCCAGCAGCCGAAAAAGACGGCAGAGCACAGATACGCAGTATTTT
CASSRKRRQSTDTQYF
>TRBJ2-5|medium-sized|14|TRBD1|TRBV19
TGTGCCAGTAGTACCAGGGGGCAGGGGGAGACCCAGTACTTC
CASSTRGQGETQYF
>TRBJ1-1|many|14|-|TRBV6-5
TGTGCCAGCAGTTACTCGGAGGGCCACACTGAAGCTTTCTTT
CASSYSEGHTEAFF
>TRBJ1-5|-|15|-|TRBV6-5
TGTGCCAGCATCCTTCACGACAGGAACAATCAGCCCCAGCATTTT
CASILHDRNNQPQHF
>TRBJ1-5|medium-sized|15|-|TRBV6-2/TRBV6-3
TGTGCCAGCAAGATGGGCGGAACAAGCAATCAGCCCCAGCATTTT
CASKMGGTSNQPQHF
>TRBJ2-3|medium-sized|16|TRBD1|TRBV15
TGTGCCACCAGCAGGGACAGGGAGGCGGGAATAGATACGCAGTATTTT
CATSRDREAGIDTQYF
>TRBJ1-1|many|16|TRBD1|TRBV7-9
TGTGCCAGCAGCACCAGGACAGGGCCCCGGGAGACTGAAGCTTTCTTT
CASSTRTGPRETEAFF
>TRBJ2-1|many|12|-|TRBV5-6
TGTGCCAGCAGCTGGGCTTACAATGAGCAGTTCTTC
CASSWAYNEQFF
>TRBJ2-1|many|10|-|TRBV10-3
TGTGCCATCGGTATCAATGAGCAGTTCTTC
CAIGINEQFF
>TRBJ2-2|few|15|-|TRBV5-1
TGCGCCAGCAGCTTACAAGGGCATGTAACCGGGGAGCTGTTTTTT
CASSLQGHVTGELFF
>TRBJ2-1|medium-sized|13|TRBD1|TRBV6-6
TGTGCCAGCAGTAAGGACAGGGACAATGAGCAGTTCTTC
CASSKDRDNEQFF
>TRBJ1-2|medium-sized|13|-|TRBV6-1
TGTGCCAGCAGTGCGGGGCACCTGTGGGGCTACACCTTC
CASSAGHLWGYTF
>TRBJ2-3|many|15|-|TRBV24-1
TGTGCCACCAGTGACCGAGACCACGAACTAAATACGCAGTATTTT
CATSDRDHELNTQYF
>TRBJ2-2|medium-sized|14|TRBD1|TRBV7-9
TGTGCCAGCAGCAAGGGACAGCAGGTCGGGGAGCTGTTTTTT
CASSKGQQVGELFF